What follows are 18 T cell receptor beta chains derived from one specimen sequenced in a study of tumor-infiltrating lymphocytes in primary liver carcinoma. The source material, about 17-31 mg of unsorted bulk tissue, was used to co-extract RNA and DNA. The researchers produced TCR beta cDNA from 400 to 650 ng total RNA with a constant-region primer. Slightly modified ARM-PCR served as the procedure for the TCR beta libraries. These libraries came from three rounds of nested multiplex PCR. Forward primers for TRBV1-TRBV30 and a C-beta reverse primer served the first two PCR rounds, at about 10 cycles each. TCRdb processed the multiplex PCR reads anew with MiXCR; each CDR3 protein has one entry. This repertoire shows around 81,000 distinct CDR3 sequences, over 70% found once; its top ten account for around 13%. The source material was liver tumor tissue from sampling region 4. As to subset: tumor region T4, right-lateral pole. The receptors were sampled from a woman aged 55-75 years with primary liver carcinoma and hepatitis B virus infection.

As regards this clonotype: One junction end does not reproduce the germline sequence, and a read error may be involved. The rearrangement joins TRBV28 to TRBJ2-3, with TRBD2 matching 9 bases. This CDR3 has 12 amino acids. Germline CDR1 is MDHEN and CDR2 is SYDVKM. As DNA, the CDR3 is TGTGCCACCCTAGCGGGGAGCGATATGCAGTATTTT. This translates into CATLAGSDMQYF.

This clonotype was picked up one time. This chain joins TRBV11-3 and TRBJ2-3, with 8 bases matching TRBD2. This CDR3 is 14 amino acids long. In germline, CDR1 is SGHNT, CDR2 YENEEA. J lost 14 bases, V lost 4 bases, and 14 bases had no gene match. The DNA of the CDR3 is TGTGCCAGCAGCTCCAGGACTAGCACAGATACACGGTATTTT. Its translation: CASSSRTSTDTRYF. The full variable domain, completed using reference TRBV11-3 and TRBJ2-3, is EAGVVQSPRYKIIEKKQPVAFWCNPISGHNTLYWYLQNLGQGPELLIRYENEEAVDDSQLPKDRFSAERLKGVDSTLKIQPAELGDSAVYLCASSSRTSTDTRYFGPGTRLTVL.

With respect to this clonotype: The junction differs from germline at one of its ends, possibly a read error. The chain employs TRBV11-2 and TRBJ2-1; the match to TRBD2 covers 7 bases. CDR1 SGHAT and CDR2 FQNNGV come from the germline V gene. The CDR3 totals 15 residues. Here the CDR3 reads CANSLGGTSGNEQFF. The CDR3 nucleotides read TGTGCCAACAGCTTGGGGGGGACCAGCGGAAATGAGCAGTTCTTC.

Comments on this clonotype: An end of the junction does not agree with germline; a read error may underlie this. The chain employs TRBV7-8 and TRBJ1-5; D is possibly TRBD1 (5 bases). Germline V gives CDR1 SGHVS, CDR2 FQNEAQ. The CDR3 is 13 amino acids. The CDR3 bases are TGTGCCAGGAGCTTAGGGGCTAATCAGCCACAGCATTTT. Its protein is CARSLGANQPQHF. Drawing the rest from reference TRBV7-8 and TRBJ1-5, the complete variable domain is GAGVSQSPRYKVAKRGQDVALRCDPISGHVSLFWYQQALGQGPEFLTYFQNEAQLDKSGLPSDRFFAERPEGSVSTLKIQRTQQEDSAVYLCARSLGANQPQHFGDGTRLSIL.

This clonotype occurred a few times. A much larger clone differs from this one at a single base, so this may be a read error. The chain couples TRBV30 to TRBJ2-3; TRBD2 might be the D (6 bases). This CDR3 comprises 14 residues. Germline CDR1 is GTSNPN and CDR2 is SVGIG (reference sequence). Trimming shortened V by 2 bases and J by 4 bases, and 13 bases separated the two germline ends. The CDR3 sequence: CAWSRGLTADTQYF. CDR3 nucleotide sequence: TGTGCCTGGAGTCGCGGACTAACAGCAGATACGCAGTATTTT.

In this sample, this clonotype turned up a few times. A read error is possible here, since a much larger clone lies one base away. The chain combines TRBV5-8 with TRBJ1-5, with 10 nucleotides matching TRBD1. This CDR3 has 20 amino acids. The germline CDR1 and CDR2 sequences are SGHTS and YDEGEE. The V and J ends lost 0 bases and 0 bases, in that order; junction bases with no gene match: 12. In nucleotides, the CDR3 is TGTGCCAGCAGCTTGGCCCCTAGCGACAGGGGGCGCCATAGCAATCAGCCCCAGCATTTT. This encodes CASSLAPSDRGRHSNQPQHF.

As to this clonotype: A much larger clone lies one base from this, so it may be a read error. J is TRBJ2-1 and V is TRBV5-1; the D gene could be TRBD1 or TRBD2 (5 bases each). The CDR3 runs 12 residues. Germline loops: CDR1 SGHRS, CDR2 YFSETQ. The CDR3 nucleotides read TGCGCCAGCAGCCCAAGTGGGGCGGGCAGGGTCTTC. It yields the protein CASSPSGAGRVF.

Comment on this clonotype: This CDR3 fails to terminate in the conserved phenylalanine or tryptophan, so it likely reflects a read error. The V and J genes are TRBV5-8 and TRBJ2-1, with D perhaps matching TRBD2 (5 bases). The ends were cut back, 8 bases at V and 5 bases at J, with 14 bases in the middle. CDR3 length: 13 residues. In germline, CDR1 is SGHTS, CDR2 YDEGEE. The CDR3 nucleotides are TGTGCCAGAGGGTCACCAGCGGACAATGAGCAGTTCTCC. This encodes CARGSPADNEQFS.

The chain employs TRBV2 and TRBJ2-2; D uncertain. Germline V CDR1 and CDR2: SNHLY, FYNNEI. V lost 2 bases and J lost 5, with 3 bases in between. CDR3 size: 12 residues. The CDR3 spells CASSEQTGELFF. CDR3 coding DNA: TGTGCCAGCAGTGAACAGACCGGGGAGCTGTTTTTT. The whole variable domain, filled in from reference TRBV2 and TRBJ2-2, reads EPEVTQTPSHQVTQMGQEVILRCVPISNHLYFYWYRQILGQKVEFLVSFYNNEISEKSEIFDDQFSVERPDGSNFTLKIRSTKLEDSAMYFCASSEQTGELFFGEGSRLTVL.

The rearrangement uses TRBV11-2 and TRBJ2-3; D could derive from TRBD1 or TRBD2 (5 bases each). The CDR3 loop spans 15 amino acids. Germline CDR1 reads SGHAT; CDR2 reads FQNNGV. V lost 6 bases to trimming and J lost 7 bases, with 20 bases between them. DNA of the CDR3: TGTGCCAGCAGGGTCGAACGGGGCCGACTCTATACGCAGTATTTT. It encodes CASRVERGRLYTQYF.

This clonotype was seen a handful of times. This chain uses TRBV2 with TRBJ2-3, with 10 bases aligning to TRBD2. V shed 6 bases and J 3 bases; nucleotides not matched to a gene: 6. Germline V lookup: CDR1 SNHLY, CDR2 FYNNEI. The CDR3 consists of 15 residues. DNA of the CDR3: TGTGCCAGCAGAAAAGCGGGAGGGAGAACAGATACGCAGTATTTT. This gives the protein CASRKAGGRTDTQYF.

The table lists this clonotype with many counts. The chain employs TRBV29-1 and TRBJ2-4, with TRBD1 identical over 8 bases. The germline gives CDR1 SQVTM, CDR2 ANQGSEA. V lost 2 bases to trimming and J lost 1 base; unmatched junction nucleotides: 7. This CDR3 contains 16 residues. CDR3 protein: CSVESGGSRAKNIQYF. Written as DNA, the CDR3 is TGCAGCGTTGAATCAGGGGGCAGTAGGGCCAAAAACATTCAGTACTTC.

In regard to this clonotype: An end of the junction differs from the germline gene, which may be a read error. The rearrangement uses TRBV7-7 and TRBJ2-5; D might be TRBD1 (6 bases). The CDR3 runs to 14 residues. CDR1 is SSHAT and CDR2 is FNYEAQ in the germline V gene (reference sequence). Here the CDR3 DNA reads TGTGCTAGCAGCTCGACAGGCCCACAAGAGACCCAGTGCTTC. Its protein is CASSSTGPQETQCF.

The rearrangement uses TRBV7-3 and TRBJ2-1; 7 positions agree with TRBD2. The CDR3 length is 15 residues. The V and J ends lost 4 bases and 7 bases, in that order; junction bases with no gene match: 10. Germline-derived CDR1 and CDR2 are SGHTA and FQGTGA. In DNA form, the CDR3 reads TGTGCCAGCAGCTCCCACGCGGGAGTCTCGAATGAGCAGTTCTTC. It specifies CASSSHAGVSNEQFF.

This rearrangement joins TRBV29-1 to TRBJ2-3, with TRBD2 matching 7 bases. From germline, CDR1 is SQVTM and CDR2 ANQGSEA. The CDR3 contains 13 residues. The CDR3: CRSLTREADTQYF. As DNA, the CDR3 is TGCAGGTCACTAACACGGGAGGCAGATACGCAGTATTTT.

This clonotype showed up many times. The chain employs TRBV5-6 and TRBJ2-1; TRBD2 might be the D (6 bases). Germline V lookup: CDR1 SGHDT, CDR2 YYEEEE. CDR3 length equals 18 residues. V lost 4 bases and J 0 bases, leaving 20 bases between the germline ends. This CDR3 reads CASSVRDFLLSSYNEQFF. CDR3 in DNA: TGTGCCAGCAGCGTACGGGACTTTCTATTAAGCTCCTACAATGAGCAGTTCTTC.

Turning to this clonotype: No conserved phenylalanine or tryptophan ends this CDR3, so it is likely a read error. The gene calls are TRBV29-1 and TRBJ2-3, with TRBD2 identical over 9 bases. The germline V gene encodes CDR1 SQVTM and CDR2 ANQGSEA. The CDR3 has 19 residues. V lost 6 bases, J lost 5 bases, and 24 bases stayed unmatched. Here the CDR3 DNA reads TGCAGCGTCACCACCGGGATTAGCGGGAGTAGGAGGTTGGTAGATACGCAGTATTAT. It encodes CSVTTGISGSRRLVDTQYY.

This clonotype was seen only a few times. A much larger clone lies a single base off, so this may be a read error. This chain joins TRBV13 and TRBJ2-7; tentatively, D is TRBD2 (6 bases). CDR3 size: 14 residues. Germline CDR1 PRHDT, CDR2 FYEKMQ (reference sequence). Deletions cut 5 bases from V and 5 bases from J, with 16 bases between. The DNA for the CDR3 is TGTGCCAGCAGCGGAAGACTAGTCGGTGACGAGCAGTACTTC. Translating gives CASSGRLVGDEQYF.